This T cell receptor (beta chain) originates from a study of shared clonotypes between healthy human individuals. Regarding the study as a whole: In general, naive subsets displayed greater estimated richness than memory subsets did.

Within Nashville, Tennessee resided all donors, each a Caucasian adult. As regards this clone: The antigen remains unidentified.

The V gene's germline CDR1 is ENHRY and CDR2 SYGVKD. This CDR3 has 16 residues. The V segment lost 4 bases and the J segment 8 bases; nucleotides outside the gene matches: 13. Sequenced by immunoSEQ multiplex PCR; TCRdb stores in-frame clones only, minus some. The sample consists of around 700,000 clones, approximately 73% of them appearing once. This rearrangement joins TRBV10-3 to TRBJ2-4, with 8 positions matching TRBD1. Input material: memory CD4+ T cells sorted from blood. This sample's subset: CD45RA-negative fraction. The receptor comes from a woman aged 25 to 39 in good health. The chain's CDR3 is CAISGVQGAIGYIQYF. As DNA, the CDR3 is TGTGCCATCAGTGGGGTTCAGGGGGCTATTGGTTACATTCAGTACTTC.